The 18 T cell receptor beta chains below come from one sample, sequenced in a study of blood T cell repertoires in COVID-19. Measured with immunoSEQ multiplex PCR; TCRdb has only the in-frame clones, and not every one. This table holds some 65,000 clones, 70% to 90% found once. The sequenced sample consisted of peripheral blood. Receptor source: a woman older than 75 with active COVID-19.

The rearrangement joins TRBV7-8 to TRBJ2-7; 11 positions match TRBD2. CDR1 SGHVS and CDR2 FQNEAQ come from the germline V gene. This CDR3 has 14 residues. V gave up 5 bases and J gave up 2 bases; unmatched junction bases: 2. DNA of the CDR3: TGTGCCAGCAGCCGTAGCGGGGGGGCCTACGAGCAGTACTTC. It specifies CASSRSGGAYEQYF.

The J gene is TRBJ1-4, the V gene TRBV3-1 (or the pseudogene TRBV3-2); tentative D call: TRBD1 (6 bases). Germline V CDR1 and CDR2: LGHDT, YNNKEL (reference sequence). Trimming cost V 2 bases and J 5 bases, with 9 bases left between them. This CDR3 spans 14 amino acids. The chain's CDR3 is CASSQRDTNEKLFF. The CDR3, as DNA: TGTGCCAGCAGCCAAAGGGACACAAATGAAAAACTGTTTTTT.

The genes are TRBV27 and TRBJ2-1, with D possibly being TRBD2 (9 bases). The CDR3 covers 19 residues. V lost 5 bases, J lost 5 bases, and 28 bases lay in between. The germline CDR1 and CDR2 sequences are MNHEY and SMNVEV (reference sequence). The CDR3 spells CASSPRQGRLAGPNNEQFF. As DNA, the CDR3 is TGTGCCAGCAGTCCCCGACAGGGGAGGCTAGCGGGGCCTAACAATGAGCAGTTCTTC.

CDR3 region: CASRTAGGVTGELFF. Written as DNA, the CDR3 is TGTGCCAGCAGAACCGCGGGGGGGGTCACCGGGGAGCTGTTTTTT. The chain couples TRBV28 to TRBJ2-2, with TRBD2 matching over 9 bases. The germline gives CDR1 MDHEN, CDR2 SYDVKM. This CDR3 contains 15 residues. The trim removed 6 bases at V and 4 bases at J, leaving 6 bases unmatched.

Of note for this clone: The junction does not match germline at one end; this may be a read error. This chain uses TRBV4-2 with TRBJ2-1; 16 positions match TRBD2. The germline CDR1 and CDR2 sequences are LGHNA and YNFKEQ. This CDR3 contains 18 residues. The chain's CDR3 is CASSGTSGGAGSSNEQFF. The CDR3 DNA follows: TGTGCCAGCAGTGGGACTAGCGGGGGGGCCGGGTCCTCCAATGAGCAGTTCTTC.

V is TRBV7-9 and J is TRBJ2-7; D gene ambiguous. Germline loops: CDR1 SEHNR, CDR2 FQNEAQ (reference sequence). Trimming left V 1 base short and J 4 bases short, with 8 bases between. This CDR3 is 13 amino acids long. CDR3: CASSLGAEYEQYF. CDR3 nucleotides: TGTGCCAGCAGCTTAGGCGCGGAGTACGAGCAGTACTTC. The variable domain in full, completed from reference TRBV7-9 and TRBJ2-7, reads DTGVSQNPRHKITKRGQNVTFRCDPISEHNRLYWYRQTLGQGPEFLTYFQNEAQLEKSRLLSDRFSAERPKGSFSTLEIQRTEQGDSAMYLCASSLGAEYEQYFGPGTRLTVT.

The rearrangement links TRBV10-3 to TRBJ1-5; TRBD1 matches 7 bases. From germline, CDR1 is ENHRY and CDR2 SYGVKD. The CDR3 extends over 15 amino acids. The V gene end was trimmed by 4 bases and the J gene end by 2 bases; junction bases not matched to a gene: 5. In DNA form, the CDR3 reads TGTGCCATCAGTGCACAGGGGCACGGCAATCAGCCCCAGCATTTT. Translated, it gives CAISAQGHGNQPQHF.

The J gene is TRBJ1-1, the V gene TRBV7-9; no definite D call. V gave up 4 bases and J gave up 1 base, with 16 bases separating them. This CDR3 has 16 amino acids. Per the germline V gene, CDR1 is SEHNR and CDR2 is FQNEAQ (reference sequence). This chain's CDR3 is CASSSPPRQPNTEAFF. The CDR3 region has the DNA TGTGCCAGCAGCTCACCGCCCAGGCAGCCGAACACTGAAGCTTTCTTT.

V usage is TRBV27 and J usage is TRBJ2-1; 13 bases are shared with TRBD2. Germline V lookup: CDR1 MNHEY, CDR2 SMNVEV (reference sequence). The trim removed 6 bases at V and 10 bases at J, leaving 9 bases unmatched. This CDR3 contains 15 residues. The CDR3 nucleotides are TGTGCCAGCAGCCCTACTAGCGGGGGGGCCGGGGAGCAGTTCTTC. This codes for CASSPTSGGAGEQFF.

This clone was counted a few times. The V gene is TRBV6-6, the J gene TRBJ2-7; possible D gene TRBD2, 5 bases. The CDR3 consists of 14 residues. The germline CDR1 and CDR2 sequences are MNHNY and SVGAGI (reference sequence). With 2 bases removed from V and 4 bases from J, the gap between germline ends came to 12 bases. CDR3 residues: CASSYNVGGYEQYF. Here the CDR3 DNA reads TGTGCCAGCAGTTACAATGTGGGCGGGTACGAGCAGTACTTC.

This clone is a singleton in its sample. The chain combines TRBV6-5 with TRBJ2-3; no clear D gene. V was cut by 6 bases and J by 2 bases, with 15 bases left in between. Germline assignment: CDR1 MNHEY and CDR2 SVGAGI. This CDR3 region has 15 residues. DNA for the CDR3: TGTGCCAGCAGCGGGTCTGTACTTCTCACAGATACGCAGTATTTT. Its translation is CASSGSVLLTDTQYF.

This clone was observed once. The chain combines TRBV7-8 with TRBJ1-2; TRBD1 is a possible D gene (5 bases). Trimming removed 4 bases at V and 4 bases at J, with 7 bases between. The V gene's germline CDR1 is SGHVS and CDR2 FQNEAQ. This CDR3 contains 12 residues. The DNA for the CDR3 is TGTGCCAGCAGCTGGGGCCTCTATGGCTACACCTTC. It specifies CASSWGLYGYTF.

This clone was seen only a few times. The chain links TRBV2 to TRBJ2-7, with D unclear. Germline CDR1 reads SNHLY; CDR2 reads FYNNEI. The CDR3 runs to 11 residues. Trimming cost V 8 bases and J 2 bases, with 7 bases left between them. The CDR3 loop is CASRFTYEQYF. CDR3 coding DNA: TGTGCCAGCCGGTTCACCTACGAGCAGTACTTC.

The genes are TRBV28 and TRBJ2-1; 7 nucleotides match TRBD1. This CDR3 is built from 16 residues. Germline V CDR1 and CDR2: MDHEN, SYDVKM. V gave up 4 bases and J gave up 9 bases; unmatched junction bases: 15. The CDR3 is CASSSIQLQQGIEQFF. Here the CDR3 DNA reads TGTGCCAGCAGTTCCATCCAGCTACAACAGGGGATTGAGCAGTTCTTC.

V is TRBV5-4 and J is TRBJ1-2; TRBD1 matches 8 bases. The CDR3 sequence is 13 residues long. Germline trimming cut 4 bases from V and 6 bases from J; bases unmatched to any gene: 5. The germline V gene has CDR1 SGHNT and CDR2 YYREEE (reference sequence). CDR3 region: CASSPQGAHGYTF. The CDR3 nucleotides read TGTGCCAGCAGCCCCCAGGGGGCCCATGGCTACACCTTC.

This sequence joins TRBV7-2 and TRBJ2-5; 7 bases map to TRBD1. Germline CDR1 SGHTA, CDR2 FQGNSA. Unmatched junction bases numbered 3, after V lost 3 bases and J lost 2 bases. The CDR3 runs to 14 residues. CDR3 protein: CASSFSGGQETQYF. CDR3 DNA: TGTGCCAGCAGCTTTTCAGGGGGTCAAGAGACCCAGTACTTC.

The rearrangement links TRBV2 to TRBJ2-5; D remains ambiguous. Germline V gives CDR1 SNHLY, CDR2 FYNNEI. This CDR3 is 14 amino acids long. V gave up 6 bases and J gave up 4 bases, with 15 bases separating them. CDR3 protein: CASSPPPRAETQYF. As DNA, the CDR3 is TGTGCCAGCAGCCCGCCCCCCCGCGCAGAGACCCAGTACTTC.

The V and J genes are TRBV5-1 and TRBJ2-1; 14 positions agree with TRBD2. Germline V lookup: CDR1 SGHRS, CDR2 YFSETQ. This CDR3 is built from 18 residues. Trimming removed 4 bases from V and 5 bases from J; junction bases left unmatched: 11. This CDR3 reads CASSRLAGGPPPNNEQFF. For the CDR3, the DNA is TGCGCCAGCAGCCGACTAGCGGGGGGGCCCCCCCCCAACAATGAGCAGTTCTTC.